The source of this T cell receptor beta chain is a study of T-cell reconstitution after alpha-beta-depleted transplantation in children (TCRdb year 2016). Looking at the study overall: T-cell immune reconstitution after TCRalphabeta/CD19-depleted allogeneic hematopoietic cell transplantation in children was quantitatively tracked in the study by means of TCR repertoire profiling. What the work shows at the level of the full study, not this receptor alone: The apparently early recovery of alphabetaT-cell counts about two months after transplant reportedly depended on only several hundred rapidly expanded clones that came from non-depleted graft cells. Hyperexpanded clone frequencies declined over subsequent months; after one year, T-cell counts and TCRbeta diversity were mostly attributed to newly produced T cells. The high TCRbeta diversity at day 60 in some patients was ascribed to recipient T cells and intrathymic progenitors that had survived conditioning.

A distance of 9 bases separates the germline ends of V and J, which lose 5 bases and 4 bases respectively. CDR1 and CDR2 (SGHTA, FQGTGA) derive from the germline V gene. The CDR3 runs 14 residues from the cysteine to the phenylalanine. Only the CDR3 part of the read is kept: 42 bases, read in frame from the first base. The library relied on PCR. The sequencer was an Illumina HiSeq 2500. TCR library preparation used molecular barcoding, with unique molecular identifiers applied to normalize quantification of the TCRbeta repertoire. TCRdb passed the public sequencing reads through fastp at Q25 and MiXCR, retaining productive beta sequences. Rows matching on CDR3 protein sequence are summarized as one entry with the most common DNA and genes. In this sample the table shows around 450,000 distinct CDR3 sequences, around two fifths of which occur a single time. The ten largest clones represent approximately 30% of the sample.

On this clonotype: No cognate antigen has been identified for it. It has no much larger one-base neighbor in the sample; base qualities were not kept.

In the paper's terms, the treatment or condition label means: allogeneic hematopoietic cell transplantation with graft depleted of TCRalphabeta T cells and CD19 B cells. The transplant recipients were children given TCRalphabeta/CD19-depleted allogeneic hematopoietic cell grafts. The V and J segments used are TRBV7-3 and TRBJ2-6, with the D gene not confidently named. The source is a girl aged 2-10 years with aplastic anemia, due to receive a stem cell transplant. The specimen was PBMCs, collected before TCRalphabeta/CD19-depleted stem cell transplant. The CDR3 protein is CASSSEPGANVLTF. The nucleotide sequence reads TGTGCCAGCAGCAGCGAGCCGGGGGCCAACGTCCTGACTTTC.